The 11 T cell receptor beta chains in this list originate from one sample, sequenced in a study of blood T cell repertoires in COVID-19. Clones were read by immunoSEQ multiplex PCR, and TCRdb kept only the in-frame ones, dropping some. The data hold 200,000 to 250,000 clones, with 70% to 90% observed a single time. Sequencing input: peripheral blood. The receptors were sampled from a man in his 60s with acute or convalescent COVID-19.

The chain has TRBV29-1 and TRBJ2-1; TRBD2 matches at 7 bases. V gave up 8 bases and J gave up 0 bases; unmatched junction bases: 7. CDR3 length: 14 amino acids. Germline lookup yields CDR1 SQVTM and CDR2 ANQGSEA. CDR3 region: CSSLAASSYNEQFF. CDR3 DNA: TGCAGCTCCCTAGCGGCAAGCTCCTACAATGAGCAGTTCTTC.

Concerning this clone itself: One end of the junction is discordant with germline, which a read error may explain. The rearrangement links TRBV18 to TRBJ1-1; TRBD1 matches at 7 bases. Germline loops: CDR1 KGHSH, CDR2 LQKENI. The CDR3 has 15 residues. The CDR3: CASSPPGQQNTEAFF. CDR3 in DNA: TGTGCCAGCTCGCCACCGGGACAGCAAAACACTGAAGCTTTCTTT.

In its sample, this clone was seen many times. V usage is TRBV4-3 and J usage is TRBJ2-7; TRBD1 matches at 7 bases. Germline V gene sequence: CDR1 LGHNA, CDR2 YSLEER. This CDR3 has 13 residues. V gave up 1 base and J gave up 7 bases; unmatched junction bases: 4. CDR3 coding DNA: TGCGCCAGCAGCCAAGTGGCGACAGGGGAGCAGTACTTC. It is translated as CASSQVATGEQYF.

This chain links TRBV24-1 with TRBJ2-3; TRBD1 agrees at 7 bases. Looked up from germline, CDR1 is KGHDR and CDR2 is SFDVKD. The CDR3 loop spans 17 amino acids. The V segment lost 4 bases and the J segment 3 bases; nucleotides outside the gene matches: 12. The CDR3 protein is CATSDRTGETGTDTQYF. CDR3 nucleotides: TGTGCCACCAGTGACCGGACAGGAGAAACGGGGACAGATACGCAGTATTTT.

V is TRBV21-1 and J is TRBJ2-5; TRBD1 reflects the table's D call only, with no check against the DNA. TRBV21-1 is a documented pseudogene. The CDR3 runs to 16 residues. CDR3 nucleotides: TGTGCCAGCAGCGCCACAAGTATTGGGGCAGGGGAGACCCAGTACTTC. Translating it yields CASSATSIGAGETQYF.

The CDR3 coding sequence is TGTGCCAGCAGCCACCGGGACAGGGAAGGGGATACGCAGTATTTT. This encodes CASSHRDREGDTQYF. The chain carries TRBV21-1 and TRBJ2-3; the table's D call of TRBD1 was not tested on the DNA. TRBV21-1 is classified as a pseudogene. The length of the CDR3 is 15 residues.

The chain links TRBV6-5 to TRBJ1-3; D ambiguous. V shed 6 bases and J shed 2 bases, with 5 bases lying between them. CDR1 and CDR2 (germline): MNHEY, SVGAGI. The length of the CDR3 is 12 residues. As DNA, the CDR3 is TGTGCCAGCAGGGCCGCTGGAAACACCATATATTTT. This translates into CASRAAGNTIYF.

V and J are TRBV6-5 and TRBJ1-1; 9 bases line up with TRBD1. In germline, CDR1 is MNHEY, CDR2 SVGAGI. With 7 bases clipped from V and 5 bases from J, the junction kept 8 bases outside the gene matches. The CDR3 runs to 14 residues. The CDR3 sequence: CASTNRGRGTEAFF. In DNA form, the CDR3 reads TGTGCCAGCACTAACAGGGGGCGAGGGACTGAAGCTTTCTTT.

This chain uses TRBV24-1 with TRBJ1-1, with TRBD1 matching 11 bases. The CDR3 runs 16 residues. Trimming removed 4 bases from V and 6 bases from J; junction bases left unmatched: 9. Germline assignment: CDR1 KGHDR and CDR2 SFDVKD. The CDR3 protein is CATSDHALGQGAEAFF. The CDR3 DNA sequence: TGTGCCACCAGTGACCATGCCCTGGGACAGGGGGCTGAAGCTTTCTTT.

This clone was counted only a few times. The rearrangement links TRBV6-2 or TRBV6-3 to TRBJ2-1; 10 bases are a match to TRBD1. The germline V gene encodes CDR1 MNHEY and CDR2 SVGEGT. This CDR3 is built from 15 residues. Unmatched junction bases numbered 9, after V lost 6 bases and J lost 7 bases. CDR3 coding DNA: TGTGCCAGCAGCCCCCTAGGACAGGGGGTAAATGAGCAGTTCTTC. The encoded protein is CASSPLGQGVNEQFF.

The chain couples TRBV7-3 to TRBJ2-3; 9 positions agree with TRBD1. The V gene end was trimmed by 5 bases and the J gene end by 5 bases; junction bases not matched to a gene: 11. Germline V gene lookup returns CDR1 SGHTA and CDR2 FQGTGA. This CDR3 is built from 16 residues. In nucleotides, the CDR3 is TGTGCCAGCAGCCTCATCCCGGGACAGGGAGGAGATACGCAGTATTTT. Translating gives CASSLIPGQGGDTQYF.